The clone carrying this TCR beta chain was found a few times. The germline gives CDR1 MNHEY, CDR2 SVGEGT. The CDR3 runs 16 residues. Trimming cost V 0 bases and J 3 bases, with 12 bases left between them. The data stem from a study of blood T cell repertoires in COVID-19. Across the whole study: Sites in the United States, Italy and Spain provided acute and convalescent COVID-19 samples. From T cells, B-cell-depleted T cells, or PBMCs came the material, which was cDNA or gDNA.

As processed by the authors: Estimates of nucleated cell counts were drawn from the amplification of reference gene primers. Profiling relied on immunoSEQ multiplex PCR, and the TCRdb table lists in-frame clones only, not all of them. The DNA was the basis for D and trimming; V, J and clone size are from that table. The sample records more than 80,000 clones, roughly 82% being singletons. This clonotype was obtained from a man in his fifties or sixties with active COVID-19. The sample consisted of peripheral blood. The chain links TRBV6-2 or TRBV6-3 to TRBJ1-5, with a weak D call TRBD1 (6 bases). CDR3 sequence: CASSYSTTGNNQPQHF. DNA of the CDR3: TGTGCCAGCAGTTACTCGACTACAGGGAACAATCAGCCCCAGCATTTT.